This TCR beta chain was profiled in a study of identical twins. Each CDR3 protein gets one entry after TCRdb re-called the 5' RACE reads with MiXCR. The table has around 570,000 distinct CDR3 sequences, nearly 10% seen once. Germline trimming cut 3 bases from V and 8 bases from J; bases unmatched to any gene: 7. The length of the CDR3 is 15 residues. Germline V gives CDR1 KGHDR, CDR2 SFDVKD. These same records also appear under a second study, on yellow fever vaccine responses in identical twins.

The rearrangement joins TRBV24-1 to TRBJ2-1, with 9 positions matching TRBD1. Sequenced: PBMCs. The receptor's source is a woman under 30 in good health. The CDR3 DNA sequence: TGTGCCACCAGTGATCGGGACAGGGCAAAGGATGAGCAGTTCTTC. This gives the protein CATSDRDRAKDEQFF.